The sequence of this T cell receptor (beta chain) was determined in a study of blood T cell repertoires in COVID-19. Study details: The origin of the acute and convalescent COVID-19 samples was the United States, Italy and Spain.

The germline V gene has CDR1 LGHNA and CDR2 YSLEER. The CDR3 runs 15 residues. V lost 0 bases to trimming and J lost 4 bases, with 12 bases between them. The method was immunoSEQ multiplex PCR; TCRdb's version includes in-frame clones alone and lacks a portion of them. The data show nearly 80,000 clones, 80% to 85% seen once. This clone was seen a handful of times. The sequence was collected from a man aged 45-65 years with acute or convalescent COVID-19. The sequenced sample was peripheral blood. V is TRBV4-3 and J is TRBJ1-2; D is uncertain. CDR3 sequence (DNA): TGCGCCAGCAGCCAAGATGAGGGCCGGGGCTATGGCTACACCTTC. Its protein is CASSQDEGRGYGYTF.